Each of the 28 T cell receptor beta chains below was sequenced from the same sample in a study of cytomegalovirus exposure and HLA in healthy donors. In the PCR, 60 Vbeta and 13 Jbeta primers were used. Sequenced by immunoSEQ multiplex PCR; TCRdb stores in-frame clones only, minus some. The sample carries about 120,000 clones, roughly four fifths recorded once. The sample taken for sequencing was PBMCs. The source is a woman between 35 and 50 years old in good health and CMV-seropositive.

The CDR3 is CAWRTAGVTNYGYTF. The CDR3 DNA is TGTGCCTGGAGGACCGCCGGGGTCACTAACTATGGCTACACCTTC. The V gene is TRBV30, the J gene TRBJ1-2, with unresolved D. With 3 bases removed from V and 0 bases from J, the gap between germline ends came to 14 bases. Germline V lookup: CDR1 GTSNPN, CDR2 SVGIG (reference sequence). This CDR3 contains 15 residues.

The gene calls are TRBV7-2 and TRBJ1-4; D unclear. Trimming removed 5 bases at V and 0 bases at J, with 4 bases between. The CDR3 is made up of 13 amino acids. Germline assignment: CDR1 SGHTA and CDR2 FQGNSA. In nucleotides, the CDR3 is TGTGCCAGCAGCCCCGCAACTAATGAAAAACTGTTTTTT. Protein: CASSPATNEKLFF.

The V call is TRBV9, the J call TRBJ2-5; D may be TRBD1 (6 bases). CDR3 length: 15 residues. CDR1 is SGDLS and CDR2 is YYNGEE in the germline V gene. The V end was cut by 6 bases, the J end by 3 bases, with 18 bases between. For the CDR3, the DNA is TGTGCCAGCAATACCCGAGGGACATCCGAAGAGACCCAGTACTTC. Translation gives CASNTRGTSEETQYF. The whole variable domain, remainder taken from reference TRBV9 and TRBJ2-5, is DSGVTQTPKHLITATGQRVTLRCSPRSGDLSVYWYQQSLDQGLQFLIQYYNGEERAKGNILERFSAQQFPDLHSELNLSSLELGDSALYFCASNTRGTSEETQYFGPGTRLLVL.

V gene TRBV19 combines with J gene TRBJ1-5; 8 nucleotides align to TRBD1. J was trimmed by 1 base and V by 5 bases; bases with no gene match: 4. The CDR3 spans 15 residues. The germline gives CDR1 LNHDA, CDR2 SQIVND (reference sequence). The CDR3 loop is CASSEWTGSNQPQHF. CDR3 DNA: TGTGCCAGTAGTGAATGGACAGGGAGCAATCAGCCCCAGCATTTT. The entire variable domain, with the rest obtained from reference TRBV19 and TRBJ1-5, is as follows: DGGITQSPKYLFRKEGQNVTLSCEQNLNHDAMYWYRQDPGQGLRLIYYSQIVNDFQKGDIAEGYSVSREKKESFPLTVTSAQKNPTAFYLCASSEWTGSNQPQHFGDGTRLSIL.

In its sample, this clone was seen a few times. The chain is built from TRBV6-5 and TRBJ1-2; no reliable D call. There are 15 residues in the CDR3. The germline V and J ends were trimmed by 3 bases and 4 bases, with 15 bases remaining between them. Germline V gene data show CDR1 as MNHEY and CDR2 as SVGAGI. CDR3 in DNA: TGTGCCAGCAGTTATAAGGAGGCAACCACCTATGGCTACACCTTC. Translated, it gives CASSYKEATTYGYTF.

CDR3 DNA sequence: TGTGCCAGCAGTCTCGCCGGGACAGGTTGGTCTTTCTTT. Translating it yields CASSLAGTGWSFF. The rearrangement links TRBV27 to TRBJ1-1; TRBD1 matches at 8 bases. V trimming: 5 bases; J trimming: 12 bases; junction bases outside the gene matches: 11. This CDR3 contains 13 residues. Germline V gives CDR1 MNHEY, CDR2 SMNVEV (reference sequence).

This chain connects TRBV18 to TRBJ2-3; 9 bases agree with TRBD1. This CDR3 has 15 residues. CDR1 is KGHSH, CDR2 LQKENI, per germline. V was pared by 6 bases and J by 0 bases, with 4 bases of the junction left unmatched. The CDR3 is CASSSGTGSTDTQYF. The CDR3 DNA reads TGTGCCAGCTCCTCCGGGACAGGGAGCACAGATACGCAGTATTTT.

This clone was seen a handful of times. CDR3 sequence (DNA): TGTGCCAGCAGTGGGGGCCCGTACGAGCAGTACTTC. Protein sequence: CASSGGPYEQYF. V usage is TRBV6-1 and J usage is TRBJ2-7; weak D call: TRBD1 (5 bases). The germline V and J ends were trimmed by 4 bases and 4 bases, with 8 bases remaining between them. CDR1 is MNHNS and CDR2 is SASEGT in the germline V gene. This CDR3 is 12 amino acids long.

The CDR3 DNA sequence: TGCGCCAGCAGCTTGTCCCGGGACAGGGGTTATATGGACACTGAAGCTTTCTTT. Translation gives CASSLSRDRGYMDTEAFF. V and J are TRBV5-1 and TRBJ1-1; 10 bases agree with TRBD1. Germline V gene lookup returns CDR1 SGHRS and CDR2 YFSETQ. The length of the CDR3 is 18 residues. The ends lost 1 base at V and 3 bases at J; junction bases unmatched: 12.

The chain recombines TRBV10-3 with TRBJ1-2; the match to TRBD1 covers 9 bases. Losses at the gene ends were 0 bases for V and 10 bases for J; bases not matched to a gene: 3. Looked up from germline, CDR1 is ENHRY and CDR2 is SYGVKD. The length of the CDR3 is 13 residues. Written as DNA, the CDR3 is TGTGCCATCAGTGAGTCGGGACAGGGTGACTACACCTTC. Protein: CAISESGQGDYTF.

The CDR3 spells CAWTLVGGATEAFF. The DNA of the CDR3 is TGTGCCTGGACCCTTGTTGGGGGGGCCACTGAAGCTTTCTTT. The V call is TRBV30, the J call TRBJ1-1; the D gene is possibly TRBD1 (6 bases). Trimming removed 4 bases from V and 4 bases from J, with 16 bases in between. Germline-derived CDR1 and CDR2 are GTSNPN and SVGIG (reference sequence). This CDR3 has 14 residues.

J is TRBJ2-7 and V is TRBV7-6, with 8 bases that match TRBD2. With 0 bases clipped from V and 4 bases from J, the junction kept 11 bases outside the gene matches. Per germline, CDR1 SGHVS and CDR2 FNYEAQ. The length of the CDR3 is 17 residues. The CDR3 DNA is TGTGCCAGCAGCTTAGCTCCCCCGGCTAGCGGGTTGTACGAGCAGTACTTC. Translating it yields CASSLAPPASGLYEQYF.

The rearrangement uses TRBV20-1 and TRBJ2-1, with D hard to call. CDR1 DFQATT and CDR2 SNEGSKA come from the germline V gene (reference sequence). The V end was cut by 6 bases, the J end by 7 bases, with 7 bases between. There are 10 residues in the CDR3. The CDR3, as DNA: TGCAGTGCCCCAGATAATGAGCAGTTCTTC. It encodes CSAPDNEQFF.

In DNA, the CDR3 is TGTGCCTGGAGTGTACGGTACGAGCAGTACTTC. Its protein product is CAWSVRYEQYF. The rearrangement links TRBV30 to TRBJ2-7; D ambiguous. Trimming removed 0 bases from V and 4 bases from J, with 4 bases in between. Per germline, CDR1 GTSNPN and CDR2 SVGIG (reference sequence). The CDR3 length is 11 residues.

This chain connects TRBV10-3 to TRBJ2-4; D may be TRBD2 (5 bases). CDR1 and CDR2 (germline): ENHRY, SYGVKD. The CDR3 sequence is 15 residues long. V lost 3 bases, J lost 0 bases, and 9 bases lay in between. CDR3 DNA sequence: TGTGCCATCAGTGAAGCGGAGATAGCCAAAAACATTCAGTACTTC. Amino acid sequence: CAISEAEIAKNIQYF.

This chain uses TRBV11-2 with TRBJ2-7; D possibly corresponds to TRBD2 (5 bases). Germline assignment: CDR1 SGHAT and CDR2 FQNNGV. V gave up 3 bases and J gave up 3 bases, with 12 bases separating them. This CDR3 contains 14 residues. In DNA form, the CDR3 reads TGTGCCAGCAGCTTTTCCGAGGGCGGCTACGAGCAGTACTTC. It is translated as CASSFSEGGYEQYF.

This chain connects TRBV25-1 to TRBJ2-1; 11 bases map to TRBD2. CDR3 size: 16 residues. V shed 3 bases, J shed 7 bases, and the junction held 8 bases outside the gene matches. Germline assignment: CDR1 MGHDK and CDR2 SYGVNS. The DNA of the CDR3 is TGTGCCAGCAGTGATTTAACTAGCGGGAGCCGGAATGAGCAGTTCTTC. Protein sequence: CASSDLTSGSRNEQFF.

The chain recombines TRBV29-1 with TRBJ1-2, with D tentatively TRBD1 (6 bases). The CDR3 length is 16 residues. Germline V lookup: CDR1 SQVTM, CDR2 ANQGSEA. The V end was cut by 2 bases, the J end by 7 bases, with 23 bases between. The CDR3 nucleotides read TGCAGCGTTGAAAAACCCACTGACAGGCGGCTCCGTGGCTACACCTTC. Protein: CSVEKPTDRRLRGYTF.

The chain combines TRBV9 with TRBJ2-1; 11 bases map to TRBD1. After removal of 6 bases from V and 5 bases from J, the junction contained 13 bases not matched to a gene. Per the germline V gene, CDR1 is SGDLS and CDR2 is YYNGEE. This CDR3 comprises 17 residues. The DNA of the CDR3 is TGTGCCAGCACCCCTATCCCCGGGACAGGGGGGAACAATGAGCAGTTCTTC. Its translation: CASTPIPGTGGNNEQFF.

A remark on this clone: Other nucleotide sequences in the sample specify the same CDR3. The chain is built from TRBV6-5 and TRBJ2-3; 9 positions agree with TRBD2. Germline CDR1 MNHEY, CDR2 SVGAGI. This CDR3 is 13 amino acids long. The ends lost 7 bases at V and 3 bases at J; junction bases unmatched: 2. CDR3 bases: TGTGCCAGCAAGGCGGGAGGGACAGATACGCAGTATTTT. This encodes CASKAGGTDTQYF.

The chain links TRBV2 to TRBJ2-7, with 8 bases fitting TRBD1. Germline-derived CDR1 and CDR2 are SNHLY and FYNNEI. There are 13 residues in the CDR3. V was clipped by 7 bases and J by 3 bases; unmatched bases: 5. CDR3 DNA: TGTGCCAGCAACCCGGACAGGGACTACGAGCAGTACTTC. This codes for CASNPDRDYEQYF.

The chain combines TRBV6-1 with TRBJ2-2, with D perhaps matching TRBD1 (6 bases). CDR1 is MNHNS, CDR2 SASEGT, per germline. This CDR3 contains 14 residues. V lost 8 bases and J 3 bases, leaving 13 bases between the germline ends. The CDR3 spells CASDRRRDTGELFF. The DNA of the CDR3 is TGTGCCAGCGACAGGAGACGAGACACCGGGGAGCTGTTTTTT.

The rearrangement uses TRBV28 and TRBJ1-3; D possibly corresponds to TRBD1 (6 bases). Germline V gene data show CDR1 as MDHEN and CDR2 as SYDVKM. The CDR3 length is 15 residues. Deletions cut 2 bases from V and 1 base from J, with 9 bases between. The CDR3 sequence is CASSLPTGSGNTIYF. The CDR3 DNA is TGTGCCAGCAGTTTACCTACAGGGTCTGGAAACACCATATATTTT.

J is TRBJ2-2 and V is TRBV15; 9 positions agree with TRBD1. The CDR3 length is 18 residues. The germline V gene has CDR1 LNHNV and CDR2 YYDKDF (reference sequence). The V and J ends lost 1 base and 4 bases, in that order; junction bases with no gene match: 10. The DNA of the CDR3 is TGTGCCACCAGCAGAGGAAGCTTGAGGACAGGGGCCACCGGGGAGCTGTTTTTT. It encodes CATSRGSLRTGATGELFF.

V is TRBV7-2 and J is TRBJ2-7, with D possibly being TRBD2 (6 bases). The germline V and J ends were trimmed by 5 bases and 2 bases, with 16 bases remaining between them. This CDR3 is 15 amino acids long. Germline CDR1 reads SGHTA; CDR2 reads FQGNSA. The CDR3 coding sequence is TGTGCCAGCAGCGGGCAGGGTCCGGGGGCCTACGAGCAGTACTTC. Encoded protein: CASSGQGPGAYEQYF.

This clone has only a few counts. V is TRBV7-9 and J is TRBJ2-7, with D possibly TRBD2 on 6 matching bases. This CDR3 has 16 amino acids. V was clipped by 4 bases and J by 5 bases, with 21 bases between them. CDR1 and CDR2 (germline): SEHNR, FQNEAQ (reference sequence). For the CDR3, the DNA is TGTGCCAGCAGCTCCGTGAGACAAGGCGGAGGGCACGAGCAGTACTTC. Translated: CASSSVRQGGGHEQYF.

This clone was found a few times. The chain joins TRBV2 to TRBJ2-2; 7 bases match TRBD2. CDR1 is SNHLY and CDR2 is FYNNEI in the germline V gene. This CDR3 spans 14 amino acids. V trimming: 0 bases; J trimming: 5 bases; junction bases outside the gene matches: 0. This chain's CDR3 is CASSEARGTGELFF. CDR3 DNA sequence: TGTGCCAGCAGTGAAGCGCGGGGGACCGGGGAGCTGTTTTTT.

V usage is TRBV2 and J usage is TRBJ1-1, with a tentative D call TRBD1 (5 bases). The CDR3 contains 14 residues. The germline gives CDR1 SNHLY, CDR2 FYNNEI. Deletions cut 8 bases from V and 4 bases from J, with 17 bases between. CDR3 in DNA: TGTGCCAGCGAGTTCGCGGGGCTGGGCACTGAAGCTTTCTTT. Protein: CASEFAGLGTEAFF.